This passage covers 23 T cell receptor beta chains from one sample sequenced in a study of T cells after yellow fever vaccination. TCRdb re-called the 5' RACE reads with MiXCR, one entry per CDR3 protein. The sample carries hundreds of thousands of distinct CDR3 sequences, 5.2% recorded once. The source was CD4+ T cells sorted from PBMCs, collected on the day of the yellow fever booster vaccination. All receptors derive from a man younger than 30 who received the YFV17D yellow fever vaccine.

This clonotype was recorded a few times. The chain has TRBV3-1 and TRBJ2-4; TRBD2 might be the D (7 bases). CDR3 length: 14 residues. The germline gives CDR1 LGHDT, CDR2 YNNKEL (reference sequence). With 4 bases removed from V and 6 bases from J, the gap between germline ends came to 13 bases. The CDR3 loop reads CASSLGGAGNIQYF. CDR3 DNA sequence: TGTGCCAGCAGCCTAGGGGGGGCCGGAAACATTCAGTACTTC.

In this sample, this clonotype turned up a few times. The V call is TRBV6-1, the J call TRBJ1-5; D is unclear. The V end was cut by 1 base, the J end by 3 bases, with 7 bases between. The CDR3 has 14 amino acids. Per the germline V gene, CDR1 is MNHNS and CDR2 is SASEGT. CDR3 protein: CASSEDPYNQPQHF. In nucleotides, the CDR3 is TGTGCCAGCAGTGAAGATCCCTACAATCAGCCCCAGCATTTT.

Many counts were recorded for this clonotype. The genes are TRBV6-5 and TRBJ1-1; TRBD1 matches 8 bases. J lost 0 bases, V lost 6 bases, and 3 bases had no gene match. The germline V gene has CDR1 MNHEY and CDR2 SVGAGI. This CDR3 has 14 amino acids. CDR3 region: CASSLGQVNTEAFF. In nucleotides, the CDR3 is TGTGCCAGCAGCTTGGGACAGGTGAACACTGAAGCTTTCTTT.

This chain joins TRBV12-3 or TRBV12-4 and TRBJ2-5; possible D gene TRBD2, 7 bases. V gave up 3 bases and J gave up 1 base, with 12 bases separating them. The CDR3 spans 15 residues. Here the CDR3 reads CASSLWGGAQETQYF. The DNA of the CDR3 is TGTGCCAGCAGTTTGTGGGGGGGGGCCCAAGAGACCCAGTACTTC.

This chain joins TRBV12-3 or TRBV12-4 and TRBJ2-3; 13 nucleotides line up with TRBD2. This CDR3 contains 15 residues. The trim removed 6 bases at V and 5 bases at J, leaving 5 bases unmatched. The CDR3 here is CASRGLAGRGDTQYF. The DNA for the CDR3 is TGTGCCAGCAGGGGACTAGCGGGGAGAGGAGATACGCAGTATTTT.

This chain joins TRBV12-3 or TRBV12-4 and TRBJ2-7; 9 positions match TRBD2. V lost 6 bases to trimming and J lost 0 bases; unmatched junction nucleotides: 6. The CDR3 sequence is 15 residues long. The CDR3 DNA reads TGTGCCAGCAGGCGGGATAGCGGGGGCTCCTACGAGCAGTACTTC. It codes for CASRRDSGGSYEQYF.

This clonotype was counted between two and nine times. The chain recombines TRBV15 with TRBJ2-1; no clear D. From germline, CDR1 is LNHNV and CDR2 YYDKDF (reference sequence). Trimming left V 1 base short and J 6 bases short, with 10 bases between. The CDR3 runs 14 residues. CDR3 DNA: TGTGCCACCAGCAGAGGGGTGGTTGGCAATGAGCAGTTCTTC. Amino acid sequence: CATSRGVVGNEQFF.

The chain couples TRBV5-6 to TRBJ1-2, with 7 nucleotides matching TRBD1. CDR1 and CDR2 from the germline V gene are SGHDT and YYEEEE. This CDR3 has 15 amino acids. Germline trimming cut 0 bases from V and 4 bases from J; bases unmatched to any gene: 6. The CDR3 spells CASSLVQGDFYGYTF. CDR3 nucleotides: TGTGCCAGCAGCTTGGTCCAGGGGGATTTCTATGGCTACACCTTC.

This clonotype was observed at least ten times. The gene calls are TRBV5-6 and TRBJ2-3, with 8 bases identical to TRBD2. The CDR3 runs 16 residues. V shed 1 base and J 1 base; nucleotides not matched to a gene: 5. The germline V gene has CDR1 SGHDT and CDR2 YYEEEE. CDR3 in amino acids: CASSLRGGEGTDTQYF. CDR3 DNA: TGTGCCAGCAGCTTGCGGGGGGGCGAGGGCACAGATACGCAGTATTTT.

This clonotype has at least ten counts. The rearrangement uses TRBV20-1 and TRBJ1-5; D unclear. The germline gives CDR1 DFQATT, CDR2 SNEGSKA (reference sequence). The CDR3 sequence is 13 residues long. Deletions cut 6 bases from V and 3 bases from J, with 12 bases between. The CDR3 loop reads CSAHGRVNQPQHF. The DNA for the CDR3 is TGCAGTGCGCATGGACGGGTCAATCAGCCCCAGCATTTT.

This chain joins TRBV5-8 and TRBJ1-5; D perhaps matches TRBD1 (6 bases). CDR1 and CDR2 (germline): SGHTS, YDEGEE. There are 17 residues in the CDR3. Trimming removed 3 bases at V and 5 bases at J, with 21 bases between. The CDR3 region has the DNA TGTGCCAGCAGCTCGGAACGAACAAAGGGGGGAGATCAGCCCCAGCATTTT. It codes for CASSSERTKGGDQPQHF.

This clonotype was detected only a few times. The rearrangement joins TRBV10-3 to TRBJ2-5; 9 positions agree with TRBD1. V was clipped by 8 bases and J by 2 bases; unmatched bases: 12. In germline, CDR1 is ENHRY, CDR2 SYGVKD. CDR3 length: 16 amino acids. Here the CDR3 reads CAIRGGPGTGQETQYF. The DNA for the CDR3 is TGTGCCATCCGAGGGGGCCCCGGGACAGGGCAAGAGACCCAGTACTTC.

The chain employs TRBV7-8 and TRBJ2-5, with D possibly being TRBD2 (5 bases). The CDR3 has 14 amino acids. The V gene lost 5 bases and the J gene lost 2 bases, with 12 bases spanning the gap. CDR1 and CDR2 (germline): SGHVS, FQNEAQ. The CDR3 DNA is TGTGCCAGCAGCCCCAAGCGGATACAAGAGACCCAGTACTTC. The encoded protein is CASSPKRIQETQYF.

CDR3: CASSQVSGTSRQETQYF. Written as DNA, the CDR3 is TGTGCCAGCAGCCAAGTTAGCGGGACTAGTCGGCAAGAGACCCAGTACTTC. The genes are TRBV3-1 and TRBJ2-5; 8 bases are shared with TRBD2. The CDR3 runs 17 residues. J was trimmed by 2 bases and V by 1 base; bases with no gene match: 9. Germline V lookup: CDR1 LGHDT, CDR2 YNNKEL (reference sequence).

This clonotype was counted many times. This chain uses TRBV6-2 or TRBV6-3 with TRBJ2-3; D not resolved. This CDR3 comprises 14 residues. Between the trimmed V and J ends, which lost 6 bases and 2 bases, there was a span of 12 bases. Germline V CDR1 and CDR2: MNHEY, SVGEGT. This CDR3 is CASRGYGITDTQYF. Written as DNA, the CDR3 is TGTGCCAGCAGGGGTTATGGGATCACAGATACGCAGTATTTT.

Only a few counts were recorded for this clonotype. The chain links TRBV28 to TRBJ1-1; tentative D call: TRBD1 (5 bases). This CDR3 contains 14 residues. The germline V gene encodes CDR1 MDHEN and CDR2 SYDVKM. V was pared by 3 bases and J by 3 bases, with 11 bases between. CDR3: CASSLAGTDTEAFF. The CDR3 DNA sequence: TGTGCCAGCAGTTTGGCAGGGACCGACACTGAAGCTTTCTTT.

A word on this clonotype: This may come from a read error, since a much larger clone is one base off. The chain is built from TRBV4-3 and TRBJ2-1; 7 positions agree with TRBD1. The CDR3 contains 16 residues. Per the germline V gene, CDR1 is LGHNA and CDR2 is YSLEER. The CDR3: CDSSQGGQLILNEQFF. The CDR3 DNA reads TGCGACAGCAGCCAAGGGGGACAGTTGATTTTGAATGAGCAGTTCTTC.

This clonotype was observed at least ten times. The rearrangement joins TRBV7-3 to TRBJ2-2, with D possibly being TRBD1 or TRBD2 (5 bases each). Trimming removed 5 bases from V and 7 bases from J, with 11 bases in between. Germline loops: CDR1 SGHTA, CDR2 FQGTGA. The CDR3 loop spans 13 amino acids. CDR3 bases: TGTGCCAGCAGCATACAGGAGGACGGGGAGCTGTTTTTT. It yields the protein CASSIQEDGELFF.

The rearrangement links TRBV4-3 to TRBJ1-2; D may be TRBD1 (6 bases). Trimming pared 4 bases from V and 8 bases from J, leaving 17 bases between. This CDR3 has 14 amino acids. The germline V gene encodes CDR1 LGHNA and CDR2 YSLEER. CDR3 DNA sequence: TGCGCCAGCAGCCCGGCTTGGGGGGGGCAGGGCTACACCTTC. Translating gives CASSPAWGGQGYTF.

This clonotype has a handful of counts. This chain uses TRBV6-5 with TRBJ1-2; D is ambiguous. Per the germline V gene, CDR1 is MNHEY and CDR2 is SVGAGI. The ends were cut back, 6 bases at V and 4 bases at J, with 12 bases in the middle. The CDR3 is 13 residues long. CDR3 sequence: CASRQPPGYGYTF. For the CDR3, the DNA is TGTGCCAGCAGGCAACCCCCGGGCTATGGCTACACCTTC.

Ten or more counts support this clonotype. This rearrangement joins TRBV6-1 to TRBJ2-5; a possible D gene is TRBD2 (5 bases). With 0 bases removed from V and 5 bases from J, the gap between germline ends came to 13 bases. The germline V gene has CDR1 MNHNS and CDR2 SASEGT. The CDR3 runs to 15 residues. CDR3 loop: CASSEASGISETQYF. CDR3 nucleotide sequence: TGTGCCAGCAGTGAAGCTTCGGGGATTAGCGAGACCCAGTACTTC.

This clonotype was observed a handful of times. The V and J genes are TRBV7-3 and TRBJ1-6, with 8 bases that match TRBD1. The CDR3 has 16 amino acids. The ends lost 5 bases at V and 7 bases at J; junction bases unmatched: 10. The germline gives CDR1 SGHTA, CDR2 FQGTGA. The CDR3 DNA sequence: TGTGCCAGCAGCACCTCAGGGGGCGCGGGGAATTCACCCCTCCACTTT. Encoded protein: CASSTSGGAGNSPLHF. The entire variable domain, with the rest obtained from reference TRBV7-3 and TRBJ1-6, is as follows: GAGVSQTPSNKVTEKGKYVELRCDPISGHTALYWYRQSLGQGPEFLIYFQGTGAADDSGLPNDRFFAVRPEGSVSTLKIQRTERGDSAVYLCASSTSGGAGNSPLHFGNGTRLTVT.

The chain uses TRBV5-4 and TRBJ1-1; 8 nucleotides agree with TRBD1. CDR3 size: 14 residues. The V and J ends lost 0 bases and 4 bases, in that order; junction bases with no gene match: 2. The V gene's germline CDR1 is SGHNT and CDR2 YYREEE (reference sequence). DNA of the CDR3: TGTGCCAGCAGCTTGGGACAGGGGATCACTGAAGCTTTCTTT. Translation gives CASSLGQGITEAFF. Based on the CDR3 plus reference TRBV5-4 and TRBJ1-1, the full variable domain is ETGVTQSPTHLIKTRGQQVTLRCSSQSGHNTVSWYQQALGQGPQFIFQYYREEENGRGNFPPRFSGLQFPNYSSELNVNALELDDSALYLCASSLGQGITEAFFGQGTRLTVV.